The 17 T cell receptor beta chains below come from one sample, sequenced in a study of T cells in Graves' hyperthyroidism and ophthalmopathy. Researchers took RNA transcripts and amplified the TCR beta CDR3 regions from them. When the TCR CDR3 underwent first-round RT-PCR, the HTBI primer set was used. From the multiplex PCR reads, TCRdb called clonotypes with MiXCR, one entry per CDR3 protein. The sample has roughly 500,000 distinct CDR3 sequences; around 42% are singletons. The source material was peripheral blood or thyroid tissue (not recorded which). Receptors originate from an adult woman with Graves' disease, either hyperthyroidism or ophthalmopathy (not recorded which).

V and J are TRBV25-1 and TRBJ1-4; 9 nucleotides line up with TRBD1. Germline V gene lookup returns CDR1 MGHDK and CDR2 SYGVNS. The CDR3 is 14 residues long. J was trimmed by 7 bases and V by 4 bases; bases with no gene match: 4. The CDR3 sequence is CASSVQGASEKLFF. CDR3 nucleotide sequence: TGTGCCAGCAGTGTACAGGGGGCGTCTGAAAAACTGTTTTTT.

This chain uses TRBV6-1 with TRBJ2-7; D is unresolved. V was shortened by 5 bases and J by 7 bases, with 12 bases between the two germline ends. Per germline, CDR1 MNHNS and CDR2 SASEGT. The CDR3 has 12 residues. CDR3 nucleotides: TGTGCCAGCAGTTACGGAACGACAGAGCAGTACTTC. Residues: CASSYGTTEQYF.

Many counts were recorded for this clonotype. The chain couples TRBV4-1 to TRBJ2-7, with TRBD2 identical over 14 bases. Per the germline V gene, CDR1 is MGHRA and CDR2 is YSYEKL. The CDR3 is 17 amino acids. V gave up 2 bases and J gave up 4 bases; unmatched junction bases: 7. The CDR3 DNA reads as TGCGCCAGCAGCCAACTGGGACTAGCGGGAGTCCGGTACGAGCAGTACTTC. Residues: CASSQLGLAGVRYEQYF.

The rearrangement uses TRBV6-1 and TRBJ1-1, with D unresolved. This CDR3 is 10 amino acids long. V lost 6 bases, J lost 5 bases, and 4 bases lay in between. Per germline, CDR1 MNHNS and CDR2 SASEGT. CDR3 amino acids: CASRETEAFF. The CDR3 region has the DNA TGTGCCAGCAGAGAAACTGAAGCTTTCTTT.

In DNA, the CDR3 is TGTGCCTGGAGTGGTAGATACACTGGAAACACCATATATTTT. Its protein product is CAWSGRYTGNTIYF. The chain couples TRBV30 to TRBJ1-3; D is uncertain. Per germline, CDR1 GTSNPN and CDR2 SVGIG (reference sequence). The CDR3 totals 14 residues. Trimming removed 1 base at V and 2 bases at J, with 9 bases between. Filled out from reference TRBV30 and TRBJ1-3, the complete variable domain reads SQTIHQWPATLVQPVGSPLSLECTVEGTSNPNLYWYRQAAGRGLQLLFYSVGIGQISSEVPQNLSASRPQDRQFILSSKKLLLSDSGFYLCAWSGRYTGNTIYFGEGSWLTVV.

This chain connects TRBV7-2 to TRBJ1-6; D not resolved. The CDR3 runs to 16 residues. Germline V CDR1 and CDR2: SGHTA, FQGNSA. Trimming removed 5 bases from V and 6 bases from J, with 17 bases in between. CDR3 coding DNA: TGTGCCAGCAGCCTCCCGAGAAGGGTGGGTAATTCACCCCTCCACTTT. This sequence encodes CASSLPRRVGNSPLHF.

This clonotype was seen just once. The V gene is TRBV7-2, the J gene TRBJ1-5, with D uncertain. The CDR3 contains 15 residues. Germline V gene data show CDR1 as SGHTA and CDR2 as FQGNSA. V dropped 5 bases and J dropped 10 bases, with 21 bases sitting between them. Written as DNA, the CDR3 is TGTGCCAGCAGCCCCCGTTGGGTCTACGAGCAACCCCAGCATTTT. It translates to CASSPRWVYEQPQHF.

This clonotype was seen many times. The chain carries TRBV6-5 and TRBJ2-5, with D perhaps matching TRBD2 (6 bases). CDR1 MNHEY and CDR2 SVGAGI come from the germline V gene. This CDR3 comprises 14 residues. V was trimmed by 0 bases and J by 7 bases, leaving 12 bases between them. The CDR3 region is CASSYSRTIGTQYF. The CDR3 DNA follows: TGTGCCAGCAGTTACTCGCGGACTATTGGGACCCAGTACTTC.

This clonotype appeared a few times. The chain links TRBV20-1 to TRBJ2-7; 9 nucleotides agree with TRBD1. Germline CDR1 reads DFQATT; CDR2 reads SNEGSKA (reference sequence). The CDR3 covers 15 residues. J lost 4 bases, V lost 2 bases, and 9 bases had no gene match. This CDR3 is CSARSPGQGGYEQYF. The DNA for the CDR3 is TGCAGTGCTAGATCTCCGGGACAGGGTGGTTACGAGCAGTACTTC.

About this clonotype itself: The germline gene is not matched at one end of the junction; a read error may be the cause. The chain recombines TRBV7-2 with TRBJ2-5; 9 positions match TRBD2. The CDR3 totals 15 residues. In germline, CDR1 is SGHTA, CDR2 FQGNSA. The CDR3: CASSQVAGGAETQYF. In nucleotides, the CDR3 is TGCGCCAGCAGCCAAGTGGCGGGAGGGGCGGAGACCCAGTACTTC.

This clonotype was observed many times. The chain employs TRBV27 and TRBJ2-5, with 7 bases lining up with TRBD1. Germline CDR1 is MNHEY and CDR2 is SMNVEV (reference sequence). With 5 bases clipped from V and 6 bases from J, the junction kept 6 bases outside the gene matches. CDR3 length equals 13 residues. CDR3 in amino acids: CASSSDRAKTQYF. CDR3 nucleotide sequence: TGTGCCAGCAGTAGTGACAGGGCTAAGACCCAGTACTTC.

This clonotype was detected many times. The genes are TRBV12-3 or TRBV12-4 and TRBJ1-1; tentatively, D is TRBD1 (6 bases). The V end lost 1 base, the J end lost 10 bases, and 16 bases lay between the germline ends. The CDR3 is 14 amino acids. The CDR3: CASSLEGGWLGAFF. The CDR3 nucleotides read TGTGCCAGCAGTTTAGAAGGGGGGTGGTTAGGAGCTTTCTTT.

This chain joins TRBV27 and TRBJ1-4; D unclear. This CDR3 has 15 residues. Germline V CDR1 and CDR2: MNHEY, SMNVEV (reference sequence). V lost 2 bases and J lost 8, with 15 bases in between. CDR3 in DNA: TGTGCCAGCAGTTTACGGCTGGGCTTCGGAGAAAAACTGTTTTTT. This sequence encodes CASSLRLGFGEKLFF.

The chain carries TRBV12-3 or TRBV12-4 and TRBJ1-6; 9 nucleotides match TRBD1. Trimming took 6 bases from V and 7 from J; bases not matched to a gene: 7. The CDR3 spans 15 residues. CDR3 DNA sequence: TGTGCCAGCAGACGACCGGGACAGGGCAATTCACCCCTCCACTTT. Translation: CASRRPGQGNSPLHF.

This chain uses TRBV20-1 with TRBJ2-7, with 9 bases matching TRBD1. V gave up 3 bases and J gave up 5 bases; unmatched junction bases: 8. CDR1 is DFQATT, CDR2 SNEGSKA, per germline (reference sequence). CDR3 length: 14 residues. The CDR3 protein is CSASGWDRADEQYF. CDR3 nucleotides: TGCAGTGCTAGTGGGTGGGACAGGGCTGACGAGCAGTACTTC.

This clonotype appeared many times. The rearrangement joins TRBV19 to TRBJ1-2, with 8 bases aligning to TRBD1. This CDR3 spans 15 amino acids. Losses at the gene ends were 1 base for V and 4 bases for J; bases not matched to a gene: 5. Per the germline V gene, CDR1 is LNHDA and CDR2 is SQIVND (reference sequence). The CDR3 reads CASSIARGRSYGYTF. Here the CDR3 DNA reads TGTGCCAGTAGTATAGCCAGGGGGCGAAGCTATGGCTACACCTTC.

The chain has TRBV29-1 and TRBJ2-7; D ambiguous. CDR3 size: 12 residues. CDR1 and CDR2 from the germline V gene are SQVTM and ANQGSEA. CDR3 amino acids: CSGSDGRYEQYF. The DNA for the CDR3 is TGCAGTGGAAGTGACGGACGCTACGAGCAGTACTTC.